This TCR beta chain emerged from a study of shared clonotypes between healthy human individuals. Findings of the study overall: Generally, naive subsets came out with larger estimated richness than memory subsets.

Sequenced by immunoSEQ multiplex PCR; TCRdb stores in-frame clones only, minus some. Of hundreds of thousands of clones detected, 55% to 85% appear once; the ten largest clones hold around 2%. As concerns this clone: Its antigen remains unidentified.

The receptor was derived from a woman aged 25 to 39 in good health. Sequenced sample: memory CD4+ T cells sorted from blood. Described subset: CD45RA-negative fraction.

The CDR3 reads CASSLLTTNTEAFF. Here the CDR3 DNA reads TGTGCCAGCAGCTTATTGACGACAAACACTGAAGCTTTCTTT. The rearrangement joins TRBV7-9 to TRBJ1-1; no definite D call. This CDR3 has 14 amino acids. Trimming shortened V by 2 bases and J by 2 bases, and 9 bases separated the two germline ends. CDR1 and CDR2 from the germline V gene are SEHNR and FQNEAQ (reference sequence).